These 19 T cell receptor beta chains originate from one sample sequenced in a study of cytomegalovirus exposure and HLA in healthy donors. The PCR had 60 Vbeta and 13 Jbeta primers. Only in-frame clones appear in the TCRdb table, and some are missing; sequencing was by immunoSEQ multiplex PCR. The sample has just over 150,000 clones, 75% to 90% seen once. The sequencing sample was made of PBMCs. The receptors come from a woman aged 18 to 35 in good health and CMV-seronegative.

The DNA for the CDR3 is TGCACCAGCAGCCAAGATATAAGGGACAGGGGTAATGAGCAGTTCTTC. This gives the protein CTSSQDIRDRGNEQFF. The chain joins TRBV1 to TRBJ2-1; the D call of TRBD1 is as the table states it, not checked on the DNA. TRBV1 is deemed a pseudogene. The CDR3 extends over 16 amino acids.

The rearrangement joins TRBV7-2 to TRBJ1-2; D remains unclear. From germline, CDR1 is SGHTA and CDR2 FQGNSA. V lost 8 bases, J lost 8 bases, and 12 bases lay in between. CDR3 size: 11 residues. The CDR3 coding sequence is TGTGCCAGCTCCCGAGGGCGGGGCTACACCTTC. Protein sequence: CASSRGRGYTF.

The V call is TRBV11-3, the J call TRBJ1-1; D is undetermined. The CDR3 consists of 15 residues. Germline V gene sequence: CDR1 SGHNT, CDR2 YENEEA. Trimming stripped 0 bases from V and 1 base from J, with 9 bases between. In DNA, the CDR3 is TGTGCCAGCAGCTTAGAACGGGGAGCGAACACTGAAGCTTTCTTT. It is translated as CASSLERGANTEAFF.

The rearrangement joins TRBV7-6 to TRBJ1-1, with TRBD1 matching over 7 bases. J gave up 0 bases and V 5 bases, and 3 bases lay outside the gene matches. Germline loops: CDR1 SGHVS, CDR2 FNYEAQ. This CDR3 spans 14 amino acids. The CDR3 is CASSQGQLNTEAFF. The CDR3 DNA reads as TGTGCCAGCAGCCAGGGACAGTTGAACACTGAAGCTTTCTTT.

The chain uses TRBV30 and TRBJ2-1, with 7 bases lining up with TRBD1. Germline assignment: CDR1 GTSNPN and CDR2 SVGIG (reference sequence). Unmatched junction bases numbered 13, after V lost 2 bases and J lost 9 bases. This CDR3 has 15 residues. The CDR3 DNA reads as TGTGCCTGGAGTCCCTCGGGACAGCTCCTTCTTGAGCAGTTCTTC. It translates to CAWSPSGQLLLEQFF.

The gene calls are TRBV30 and TRBJ1-2, with a weak D call TRBD1 (6 bases). V dropped 3 bases and J dropped 8 bases, with 16 bases sitting between them. The CDR3 runs to 13 residues. CDR1 GTSNPN and CDR2 SVGIG come from the germline V gene (reference sequence). This chain's CDR3 is CAWRKAGAKGYTF. The CDR3 DNA reads as TGTGCCTGGAGGAAAGCAGGGGCCAAAGGCTACACCTTC.

The rearrangement joins TRBV28 to TRBJ1-1, with D perhaps TRBD1 (6 bases). The V end was cut by 5 bases, the J end by 0 bases, with 10 bases between. Germline V gene lookup returns CDR1 MDHEN and CDR2 SYDVKM. The CDR3 totals 14 residues. CDR3 nucleotides: TGTGCCAGCAGTCGCGGACAGCTGAACACTGAAGCTTTCTTT. Its translation: CASSRGQLNTEAFF.

The chain has TRBV29-1 and TRBJ1-1, with no clear D. Germline CDR1 and CDR2: SQVTM and ANQGSEA. This CDR3 spans 13 amino acids. V lost 0 bases and J lost 4, with 9 bases in between. CDR3 amino acids: CSVEDPLITEAFF. In DNA form, the CDR3 reads TGCAGCGTTGAAGATCCCCTAATCACTGAAGCTTTCTTT.

This chain connects TRBV7-8 to TRBJ2-7, with TRBD1 matching over 11 bases. The ends lost 1 base at V and 3 bases at J; junction bases unmatched: 8. The CDR3 runs 17 residues. Germline CDR1 reads SGHVS; CDR2 reads FQNEAQ. The CDR3 spells CASSLDFGQGALYEQYF. The CDR3 DNA is TGTGCCAGCAGCTTAGACTTCGGACAGGGGGCTCTCTACGAGCAGTACTTC.

The gene calls are TRBV30 and TRBJ1-1; TRBD1 matches 9 bases. CDR3 length: 15 amino acids. Germline V lookup: CDR1 GTSNPN, CDR2 SVGIG (reference sequence). V shed 1 base, J shed 1 base, and the junction held 4 bases outside the gene matches. The CDR3 protein is CAWSDPGQGNTEAFF. Written as DNA, the CDR3 is TGTGCCTGGAGTGACCCGGGACAGGGGAACACTGAAGCTTTCTTT. Variable domain in full (rest from reference TRBV30 and TRBJ1-1): SQTIHQWPATLVQPVGSPLSLECTVEGTSNPNLYWYRQAAGRGLQLLFYSVGIGQISSEVPQNLSASRPQDRQFILSSKKLLLSDSGFYLCAWSDPGQGNTEAFFGQGTRLTVV.

The J gene is TRBJ1-2, the V gene TRBV13; the D is unclear. Between the trimmed V and J ends, which lost 5 bases and 8 bases, there was a span of 18 bases. The CDR3 has 14 residues. Germline V gene data show CDR1 as PRHDT and CDR2 as FYEKMQ (reference sequence). The DNA for the CDR3 is TGTGCCAGCAGCCCCCCCTCTACTATTGGGGGCTACACCTTC. This encodes CASSPPSTIGGYTF.

The chain is built from TRBV6-1 and TRBJ2-2; TRBD1 might be the D (6 bases). Looked up from germline, CDR1 is MNHNS and CDR2 is SASEGT. The CDR3 has 15 amino acids. V dropped 2 bases and J dropped 4 bases, with 11 bases sitting between them. The CDR3: CASSEPGHPTGELFF. CDR3 DNA: TGTGCCAGCAGTGAACCGGGACATCCCACCGGGGAGCTGTTTTTT.

The chain joins TRBV27 to TRBJ2-3, with D unclear. The V end was cut by 5 bases, the J end by 5 bases, with 8 bases between. The CDR3 extends over 12 amino acids. Germline CDR1 reads MNHEY; CDR2 reads SMNVEV (reference sequence). The CDR3 reads CASSTGGDTQYF. The CDR3 DNA is TGTGCCAGCAGTACGGGTGGAGATACGCAGTATTTT.

The chain carries TRBV6-1 and TRBJ1-3; possible D gene TRBD1, 6 bases. CDR1 and CDR2 from the germline V gene are MNHNS and SASEGT. CDR3 length equals 14 residues. V lost 2 bases, J lost 3 bases, and 8 bases lay in between. CDR3 nucleotide sequence: TGTGCCAGCAGTGAACCGGGACATGGAAACACCATATATTTT. The encoded protein is CASSEPGHGNTIYF.

CDR3 residues: CASGLYRGDYGYTF. CDR3 nucleotides: TGTGCCAGCGGCTTATACAGGGGTGACTATGGCTACACCTTC. This chain connects TRBV2 to TRBJ1-2, with 7 bases lining up with TRBD1. Looked up from germline, CDR1 is SNHLY and CDR2 is FYNNEI. The CDR3 extends over 14 amino acids. V lost 8 bases to trimming and J lost 3 bases; unmatched junction nucleotides: 9.

CDR3: CASRDAGTGSNTQYF. The CDR3 DNA follows: TGTGCCAGCAGGGACGCCGGGACAGGGTCGAATACGCAGTATTTT. This sequence joins TRBV6-1 and TRBJ2-3, with 9 bases fitting TRBD1. The germline V gene encodes CDR1 MNHNS and CDR2 SASEGT. The length of the CDR3 is 15 residues. With 6 bases clipped from V and 7 bases from J, the junction kept 11 bases outside the gene matches.

The genes are TRBV9 and TRBJ2-1; 9 nucleotides line up with TRBD1. In germline, CDR1 is SGDLS, CDR2 YYNGEE. This CDR3 is 15 amino acids long. V was clipped by 10 bases and J by 6 bases; unmatched bases: 14. CDR3 in DNA: TGTGCCGGACTAACGGACAGGGGCTTCGGCAATGAGCAGTTCTTC. Amino acid sequence: CAGLTDRGFGNEQFF.

This sequence joins TRBV6-5 and TRBJ2-7; D may be TRBD2 (6 bases). The CDR3 totals 14 residues. V lost 11 bases, J lost 3 bases, and 20 bases lay in between. The germline V gene has CDR1 MNHEY and CDR2 SVGAGI. The CDR3: CAARGRGDGYEQYF. The CDR3, as DNA: TGTGCCGCCCGTGGGCGGGGTGACGGCTACGAGCAGTACTTC.

V gene TRBV5-1 combines with J gene TRBJ2-7; D possibly corresponds to TRBD1 (6 bases). V was trimmed by 0 bases and J by 5 bases, leaving 12 bases between them. The germline V gene has CDR1 SGHRS and CDR2 YFSETQ. This CDR3 spans 14 amino acids. CDR3 DNA sequence: TGCGCCAGCAGCTTGGTACAGGGAAACGACGAGCAGTACTTC. This sequence encodes CASSLVQGNDEQYF. The variable domain in full, completed from reference TRBV5-1 and TRBJ2-7, reads KAGVTQTPRYLIKTRGQQVTLSCSPISGHRSVSWYQQTPGQGLQFLFEYFSETQRNKGNFPGRFSGRQFSNSRSEMNVSTLELGDSALYLCASSLVQGNDEQYFGPGTRLTVT.